These 22 T cell receptor beta chains came from one sample sequenced in a study of blood T cell repertoires in COVID-19 (dated by TCRdb to 2018 to 2021). Preparation of the library involved the immunoSEQ multiplex PCR assay. TCRdb took over this immuneACCESS table, retaining in-frame rearrangements with V and J assigned. Such tables are incomplete; in checked studies, under half of the missing clones stem from an unresolved V gene, and the remainder is unexplained. The sample table records approximately 140,000 clones; roughly 80% of these occur just once. 7% to 10% of the sample belongs to the ten largest clones. The specimen sequenced was peripheral blood. These receptors all stem from a human donor with acute or convalescent COVID-19. The donor label of this sample is uncertain.

This sequence joins TRBV28 and TRBJ1-2; TRBD1 agrees at 11 bases. With V trimmed by 2 bases and J by 4 bases, 3 bases remained unmatched. Germline-derived CDR1 and CDR2 are MDHEN and SYDVKM. CDR3 length equals 15 residues. The CDR3 bases are TGTGCCAGCAGTTTAACCGGGACAGGGGGCTATGGCTACACCTTC. Its protein product is CASSLTGTGGYGYTF.

This sequence joins TRBV30 and TRBJ1-1; D gene uncertain. This CDR3 region has 13 residues. With 3 bases removed from V and 9 bases from J, the gap between germline ends came to 17 bases. Per the germline V gene, CDR1 is GTSNPN and CDR2 is SVGIG (reference sequence). CDR3: CAWRSVYIPQAFF. The DNA of the CDR3 is TGTGCCTGGAGGAGCGTGTATATCCCTCAAGCTTTCTTT.

This clone showed up many times. The chain joins TRBV24-1 to TRBJ1-6; 7 bases align to TRBD1. CDR3 size: 13 residues. J gave up 8 bases and V 11 bases, and 8 bases lay outside the gene matches. Germline assignment: CDR1 KGHDR and CDR2 SFDVKD. As DNA, the CDR3 is TGTGCCATTTCTCGGGACAGCTATTCACCCCTCCACTTT. It yields the protein CAISRDSYSPLHF.

V usage is TRBV27 and J usage is TRBJ1-5, with TRBD1 matching 9 bases. This CDR3 region has 15 residues. Trimming removed 5 bases from V and 5 bases from J; junction bases left unmatched: 7. From germline, CDR1 is MNHEY and CDR2 SMNVEV (reference sequence). CDR3 protein: CASSPNTGGDQPQHF. CDR3 bases: TGTGCCAGCAGTCCCAACACAGGGGGCGATCAGCCCCAGCATTTT.

CDR3 residues: CASSGRSGDTDTQYF. As DNA, the CDR3 is TGCGCCAGCAGCGGTCGTAGCGGGGACACAGATACGCAGTATTTT. The chain recombines TRBV4-1 with TRBJ2-3, with 8 bases fitting TRBD2. The J segment lost 2 bases and the V segment lost 5 bases, leaving 6 bases of the junction unmatched. The CDR3 sequence is 15 residues long. Germline V gene data show CDR1 as MGHRA and CDR2 as YSYEKL.

The sample holds one count of this clone. This chain links TRBV10-3 with TRBJ2-1; 7 bases line up with TRBD2. CDR3 length: 16 amino acids. Germline CDR1 is ENHRY and CDR2 is SYGVKD. V lost 6 bases and J lost 2; bases outside the gene matches: 10. The CDR3 spells CAISPGSGATYNEQFF. The CDR3 region has the DNA TGTGCCATCAGCCCAGGCAGCGGGGCAACCTACAATGAGCAGTTCTTC.

CDR3 protein: CASSPTWDQTGGESYNEQFF. The CDR3 DNA reads as TGTGCCAGCTCACCAACTTGGGATCAGACAGGGGGCGAATCCTACAATGAGCAGTTCTTC. The chain carries TRBV18 and TRBJ2-1, with 10 nucleotides matching TRBD1. The CDR3 consists of 20 residues. With 2 bases clipped from V and 1 base from J, the junction kept 14 bases outside the gene matches. Germline assignment: CDR1 KGHSH and CDR2 LQKENI.

J is TRBJ1-6 and V is TRBV5-4, with D tentatively TRBD1 (6 bases). V lost 7 bases and J lost 6, with 8 bases in between. Looked up from germline, CDR1 is SGHNT and CDR2 is YYREEE (reference sequence). CDR3 length equals 12 residues. This CDR3 is CASGTPNSPLHF. The CDR3 DNA follows: TGTGCCAGCGGGACACCTAATTCACCCCTCCACTTT.

The V call is TRBV5-1, the J call TRBJ1-2, with D perhaps matching TRBD1 (6 bases). Germline assignment: CDR1 SGHRS and CDR2 YFSETQ. The CDR3 loop spans 16 amino acids. Trimming removed 0 bases at V and 3 bases at J, with 15 bases between. CDR3 sequence reads: CASSLGAGAEDYGYTF. DNA for the CDR3: TGCGCCAGCAGCTTGGGCGCGGGGGCCGAGGACTATGGCTACACCTTC.

The chain carries TRBV10-1 and TRBJ2-1, with 7 bases lining up with TRBD1. The V segment lost 5 bases and the J segment 3 bases; nucleotides outside the gene matches: 22. Germline lookup yields CDR1 WNHNN and CDR2 SYGVQD (reference sequence). This CDR3 region has 20 residues. This CDR3 reads CASSPNEVPIQGRFYNEQFF. CDR3 nucleotides: TGCGCCAGCAGTCCGAACGAGGTGCCCATACAGGGGCGATTCTACAATGAGCAGTTCTTC.

A few counts support this clone. The chain employs TRBV2 and TRBJ2-7; D not certain. The CDR3 is 12 amino acids. The germline V gene has CDR1 SNHLY and CDR2 FYNNEI. Trimming took 5 bases from V and 5 from J, leaving 10 bases between them. The DNA of the CDR3 is TGTGCCAGCAGTCAGAGGCAAAACGAGCAGTACGTC. The encoded protein is CASSQRQNEQYV.

The chain joins TRBV23-1 to TRBJ2-5, with 8 bases that match TRBD1. TRBV23-1 is labeled an ORF, and its function is uncertain. This CDR3 contains 17 residues. Trimming took 8 bases from V and 1 from J; bases not matched to a gene: 15. The CDR3 is CASDYRQGAALQETQYF. The DNA of the CDR3 is TGCGCCAGCGATTACCGCCAGGGGGCTGCACTCCAAGAGACCCAGTACTTC.

This chain uses TRBV7-6 with TRBJ2-1, with D perhaps matching TRBD2 (5 bases). Germline CDR1 SGHVS, CDR2 FNYEAQ. V shed 4 bases and J shed 4 bases, with 14 bases lying between them. The CDR3 consists of 15 residues. CDR3 in amino acids: CASSSLSEGYNEQFF. The CDR3 coding sequence is TGTGCCAGCAGCTCCCTCAGTGAGGGATACAATGAGCAGTTCTTC.

This clone was seen more than once but under ten times. V gene TRBV3-1 (or the pseudogene TRBV3-2) combines with J gene TRBJ1-2, with a possible D match to TRBD1 (5 bases). The V gene's germline CDR1 is LGHDT and CDR2 YNNKEL (reference sequence). Trimming cost V 5 bases and J 2 bases, with 18 bases left between them. The length of the CDR3 is 16 residues. DNA of the CDR3: TGTGCCAGCAGCGTCCAGGGTCAGACTAGGAACTATGGCTACACCTTC. Its protein product is CASSVQGQTRNYGYTF.

The chain recombines TRBV24-1 with TRBJ2-1, with TRBD2 matching 12 bases. The CDR3 covers 17 residues. Germline trimming cut 0 bases from V and 6 bases from J; bases unmatched to any gene: 5. Germline CDR1 KGHDR, CDR2 SFDVKD. CDR3 bases: TGTGCCACCAGTGATTTGCAACTAGCGGGGGGACCCAATGAGCAGTTCTTC. Translation gives CATSDLQLAGGPNEQFF.

The chain uses TRBV5-4 and TRBJ1-2, with D uncertain. The CDR3 extends over 14 amino acids. Germline CDR1 reads SGHNT; CDR2 reads YYREEE (reference sequence). Trimming took off 3 bases at V and 2 bases at J, with 11 bases between the two ends. The CDR3 sequence is CASSSIGQNYGYTF. The DNA of the CDR3 is TGTGCCAGCAGCTCAATTGGGCAGAACTATGGCTACACCTTC.

The chain combines TRBV4-1 with TRBJ2-7; TRBD1 agrees at 8 bases. CDR3 length equals 13 residues. Trimming at V came to 5 bases and at J to 3 bases, leaving 3 bases not matched to a gene. CDR1 MGHRA and CDR2 YSYEKL come from the germline V gene. The CDR3 coding sequence is TGCGCCAGCAGCTCCGACAGGGGCTACGAGCAGTACGTC. This sequence encodes CASSSDRGYEQYV.

V gene TRBV24-1 combines with J gene TRBJ1-5, with 9 bases aligning to TRBD1. Losses at the gene ends were 5 bases for V and 2 bases for J; bases not matched to a gene: 6. Per the germline V gene, CDR1 is KGHDR and CDR2 is SFDVKD. CDR3 length: 16 amino acids. CDR3 region: CATSGGTGRRNQPQHF. The DNA of the CDR3 is TGTGCCACCAGTGGCGGGACAGGGAGGCGCAATCAGCCCCAGCATTTT.

CDR3 nucleotides: TGTGCCACCAGCAGAGATTCCCCCAACTACAATGAGCAGTTCTTC. Translating it yields CATSRDSPNYNEQFF. The chain is built from TRBV15 and TRBJ2-1; D gene uncertain. V was trimmed by 0 bases and J by 3 bases, leaving 9 bases between them. The CDR3 covers 15 residues. Germline V gene lookup returns CDR1 LNHNV and CDR2 YYDKDF (reference sequence).

The table lists this clone with a count of one. The chain has TRBV6-4 and TRBJ2-1, with a weak D call TRBD2 (5 bases). CDR3 size: 14 residues. The V gene lost 6 bases and the J gene lost 4 bases, with 13 bases spanning the gap. The germline V gene encodes CDR1 MRHNA and CDR2 SNTAGT. CDR3: CASRKSGPYNEQFF. In nucleotides, the CDR3 is TGTGCCAGCAGAAAAAGCGGCCCTTACAATGAGCAGTTCTTC.

V and J are TRBV29-1 and TRBJ2-1, with D tentatively TRBD1 (6 bases). V shed 5 bases and J shed 10 bases, with 12 bases lying between them. The CDR3 is 11 residues long. CDR1 is SQVTM, CDR2 ANQGSEA, per germline. The CDR3 reads CSVYQGREQFF. In nucleotides, the CDR3 is TGCAGCGTTTACCAGGGGCGCGAGCAGTTCTTC.

The CDR3 loop reads CASSTRDGTYNEQFF. CDR3 sequence (DNA): TGTGCCAGTAGTACCCGGGACGGGACATACAATGAGCAGTTCTTC. J is TRBJ2-1 and V is TRBV19, with a possible D match to TRBD1 (6 bases). The V end lost 4 bases, the J end lost 4 bases, and 14 bases lay between the germline ends. The CDR3 spans 15 residues. Germline CDR1 reads LNHDA; CDR2 reads SQIVND (reference sequence). Based on the CDR3 plus reference TRBV19 and TRBJ2-1, the full variable domain is DGGITQSPKYLFRKEGQNVTLSCEQNLNHDAMYWYRQDPGQGLRLIYYSQIVNDFQKGDIAEGYSVSREKKESFPLTVTSAQKNPTAFYLCASSTRDGTYNEQFFGPGTRLTVL.